This T cell receptor (beta chain) stems from a study of blood T cell repertoires in COVID-19. Study as a whole: Collection of acute and convalescent COVID-19 samples took place in the United States, Italy and Spain. The analysed material was cDNA or gDNA that came from T cells, B-cell-depleted T cells, or PBMCs.

This clone was detected only a few times. As handled by the study authors: Quantification of nucleated cells was approximated via reference gene primer amplification. Sequencing used immunoSEQ multiplex PCR; TCRdb keeps in-frame clones, though not all of them. V, J and clone size are taken as reported in that table, and D and trimming were inferred from the DNA itself. The sample lists under 150,000 clones, 85% to 90% occurring once. CDR3 size: 15 residues. Germline V gene data show CDR1 as SGDLS and CDR2 as YYNGEE. V gave up 4 bases and J gave up 6 bases, with 19 bases separating them. The sequencing input was peripheral blood. This chain joins TRBV9 and TRBJ1-2; maybe TRBD1 (6 bases). The TCR sequence derives from a human donor in a cohort sampled during active COVID-19. CDR3 DNA: TGTGCCAGCAGCCCATGGCCTAACAGGGATCATGGCTACACCTTC. This codes for CASSPWPNRDHGYTF.